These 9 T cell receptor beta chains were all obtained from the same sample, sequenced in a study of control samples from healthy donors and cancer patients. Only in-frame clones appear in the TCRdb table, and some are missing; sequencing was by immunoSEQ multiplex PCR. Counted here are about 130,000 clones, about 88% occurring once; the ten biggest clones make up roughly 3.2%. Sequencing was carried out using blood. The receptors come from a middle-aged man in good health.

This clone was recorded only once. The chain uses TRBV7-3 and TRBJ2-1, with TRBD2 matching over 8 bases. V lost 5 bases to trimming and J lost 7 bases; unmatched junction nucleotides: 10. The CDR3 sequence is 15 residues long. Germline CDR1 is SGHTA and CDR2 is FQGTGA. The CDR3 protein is CASSPRGGGTNEQFF. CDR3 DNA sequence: TGTGCCAGCAGCCCCCGAGGCGGGGGGACTAATGAGCAGTTCTTC.

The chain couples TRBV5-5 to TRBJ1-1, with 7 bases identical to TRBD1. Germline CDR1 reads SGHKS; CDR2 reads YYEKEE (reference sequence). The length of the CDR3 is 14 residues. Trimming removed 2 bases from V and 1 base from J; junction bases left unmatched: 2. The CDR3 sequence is CASSFPGGNTEAFF. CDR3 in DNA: TGTGCCAGCAGCTTCCCAGGGGGGAACACTGAAGCTTTCTTT.

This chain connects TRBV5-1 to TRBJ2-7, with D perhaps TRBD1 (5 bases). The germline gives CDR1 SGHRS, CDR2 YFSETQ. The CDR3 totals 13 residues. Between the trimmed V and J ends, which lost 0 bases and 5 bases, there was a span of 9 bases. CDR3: CASSLAAGNEQYF. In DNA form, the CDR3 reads TGCGCCAGCAGCTTGGCTGCAGGGAACGAGCAGTACTTC.

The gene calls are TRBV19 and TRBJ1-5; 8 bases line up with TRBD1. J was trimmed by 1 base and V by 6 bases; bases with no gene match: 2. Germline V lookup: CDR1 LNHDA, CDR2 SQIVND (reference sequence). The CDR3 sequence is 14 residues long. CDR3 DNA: TGTGCCAGTAGCGACAGGGGCAGCAATCAGCCCCAGCATTTT. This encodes CASSDRGSNQPQHF.

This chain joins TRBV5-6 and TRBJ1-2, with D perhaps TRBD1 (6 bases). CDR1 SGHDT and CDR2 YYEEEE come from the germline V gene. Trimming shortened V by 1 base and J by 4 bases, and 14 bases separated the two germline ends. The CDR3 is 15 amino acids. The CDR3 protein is CASSLKGVAVYGYTF. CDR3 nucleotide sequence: TGTGCCAGCAGCTTGAAGGGGGTTGCGGTCTATGGCTACACCTTC.

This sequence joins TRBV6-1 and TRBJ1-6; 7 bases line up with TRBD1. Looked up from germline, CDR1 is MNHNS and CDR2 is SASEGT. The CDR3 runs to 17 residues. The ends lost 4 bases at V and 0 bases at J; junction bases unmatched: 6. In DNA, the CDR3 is TGTGCCAGCAGTGGACAGGGTAGTATCTCCTATAATTCACCCCTCCACTTT. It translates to CASSGQGSISYNSPLHF.

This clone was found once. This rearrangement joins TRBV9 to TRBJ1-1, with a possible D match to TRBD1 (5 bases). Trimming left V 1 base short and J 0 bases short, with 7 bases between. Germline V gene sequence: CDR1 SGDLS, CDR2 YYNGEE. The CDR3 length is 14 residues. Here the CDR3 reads CASSVLGVNTEAFF. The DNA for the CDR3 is TGTGCCAGCAGCGTATTGGGGGTGAACACTGAAGCTTTCTTT.

The CDR3 loop reads CASSVGENTGELFF. The CDR3 DNA follows: TGTGCCAGCAGTGTAGGGGAGAACACCGGGGAGCTGTTTTTT. V and J are TRBV27 and TRBJ2-2; a weak D match, TRBD1 (5 bases). This CDR3 has 14 amino acids. Germline CDR1 is MNHEY and CDR2 is SMNVEV (reference sequence). Trimming pared 5 bases from V and 1 base from J, leaving 8 bases between.

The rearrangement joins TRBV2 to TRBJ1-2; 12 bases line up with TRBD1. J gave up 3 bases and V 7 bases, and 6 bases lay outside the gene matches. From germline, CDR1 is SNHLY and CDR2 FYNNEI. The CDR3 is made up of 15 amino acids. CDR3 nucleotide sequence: TGTGCCAGCACATCGGGACAGGGGGCTTACTATGGCTACACCTTC. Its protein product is CASTSGQGAYYGYTF.